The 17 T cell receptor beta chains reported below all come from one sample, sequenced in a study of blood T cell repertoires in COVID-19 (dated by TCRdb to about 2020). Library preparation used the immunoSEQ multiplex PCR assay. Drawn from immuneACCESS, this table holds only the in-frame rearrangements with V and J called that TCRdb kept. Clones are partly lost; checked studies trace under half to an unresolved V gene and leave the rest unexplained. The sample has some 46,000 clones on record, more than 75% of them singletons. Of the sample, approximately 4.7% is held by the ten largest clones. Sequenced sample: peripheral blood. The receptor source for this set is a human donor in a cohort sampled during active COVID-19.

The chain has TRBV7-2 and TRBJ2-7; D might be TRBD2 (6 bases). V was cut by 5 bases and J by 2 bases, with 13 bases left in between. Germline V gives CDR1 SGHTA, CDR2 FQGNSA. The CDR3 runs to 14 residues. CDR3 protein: CASSVRDSAYEQYF. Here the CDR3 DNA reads TGTGCCAGCAGCGTTCGGGACTCGGCCTACGAGCAGTACTTC.

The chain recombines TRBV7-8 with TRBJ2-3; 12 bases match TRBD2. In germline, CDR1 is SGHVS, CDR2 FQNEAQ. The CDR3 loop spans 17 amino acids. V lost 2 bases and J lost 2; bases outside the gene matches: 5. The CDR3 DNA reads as TGTGCCAGCAGCTTACCGAGACTAGCGGGAGACACAGATACGCAGTATTTT. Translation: CASSLPRLAGDTDTQYF.

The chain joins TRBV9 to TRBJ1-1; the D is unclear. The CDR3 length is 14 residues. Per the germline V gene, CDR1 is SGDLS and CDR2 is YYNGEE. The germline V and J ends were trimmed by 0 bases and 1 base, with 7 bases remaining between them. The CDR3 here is CASSVVPENTEAFF. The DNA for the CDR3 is TGTGCCAGCAGCGTAGTACCAGAGAACACTGAAGCTTTCTTT.

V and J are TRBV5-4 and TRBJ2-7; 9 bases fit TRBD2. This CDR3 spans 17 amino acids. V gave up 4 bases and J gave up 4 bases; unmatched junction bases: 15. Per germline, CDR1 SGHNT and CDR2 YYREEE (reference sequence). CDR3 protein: CASSPNPSGLAGYEQYF. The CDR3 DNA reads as TGTGCCAGCAGCCCGAACCCCTCAGGTCTAGCGGGATACGAGCAGTACTTC.

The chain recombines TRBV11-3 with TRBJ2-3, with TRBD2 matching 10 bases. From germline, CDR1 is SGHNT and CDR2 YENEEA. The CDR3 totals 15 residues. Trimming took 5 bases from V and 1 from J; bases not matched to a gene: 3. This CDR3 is CASSPGTSGTDTQYF. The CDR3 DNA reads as TGTGCCAGCAGCCCGGGGACTAGCGGCACAGATACGCAGTATTTT.

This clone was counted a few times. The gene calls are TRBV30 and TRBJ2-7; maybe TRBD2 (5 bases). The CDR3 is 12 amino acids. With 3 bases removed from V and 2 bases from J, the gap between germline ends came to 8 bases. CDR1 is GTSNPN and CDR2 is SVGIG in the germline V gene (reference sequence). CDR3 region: CAWSSGAYEQYF. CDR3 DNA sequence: TGTGCCTGGAGCAGCGGAGCCTACGAGCAGTACTTC. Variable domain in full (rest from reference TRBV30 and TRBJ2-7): SQTIHQWPATLVQPVGSPLSLECTVEGTSNPNLYWYRQAAGRGLQLLFYSVGIGQISSEVPQNLSASRPQDRQFILSSKKLLLSDSGFYLCAWSSGAYEQYFGPGTRLTVT.

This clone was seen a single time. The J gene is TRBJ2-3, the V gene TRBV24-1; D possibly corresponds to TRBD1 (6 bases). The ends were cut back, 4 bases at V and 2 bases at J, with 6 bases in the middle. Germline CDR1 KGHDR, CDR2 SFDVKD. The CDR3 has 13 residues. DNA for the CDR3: TGTGCCACCAGTGAGGGACACACAGATACGCAGTATTTT. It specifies CATSEGHTDTQYF.

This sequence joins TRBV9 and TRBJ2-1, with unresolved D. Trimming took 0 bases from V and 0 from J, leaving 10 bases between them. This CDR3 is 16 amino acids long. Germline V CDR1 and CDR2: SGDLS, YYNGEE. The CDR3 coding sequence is TGTGCCAGCAGCGTAGACAGCCGTAGCTCCTACAATGAGCAGTTCTTC. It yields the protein CASSVDSRSSYNEQFF.

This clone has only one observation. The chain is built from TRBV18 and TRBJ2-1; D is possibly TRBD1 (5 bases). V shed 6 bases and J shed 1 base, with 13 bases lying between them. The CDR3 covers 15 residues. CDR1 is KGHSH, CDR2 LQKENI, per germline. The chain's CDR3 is CASSDSQGSYNEQFF. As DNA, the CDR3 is TGTGCCAGCTCCGATAGTCAGGGTTCCTACAATGAGCAGTTCTTC.

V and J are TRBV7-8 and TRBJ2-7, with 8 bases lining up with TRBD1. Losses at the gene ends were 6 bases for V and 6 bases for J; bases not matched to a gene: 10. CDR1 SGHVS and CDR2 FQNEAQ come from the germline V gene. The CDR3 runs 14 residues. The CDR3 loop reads CASSWTGNFLEQYF. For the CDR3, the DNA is TGTGCCAGCAGTTGGACAGGGAACTTCCTCGAGCAGTACTTC.

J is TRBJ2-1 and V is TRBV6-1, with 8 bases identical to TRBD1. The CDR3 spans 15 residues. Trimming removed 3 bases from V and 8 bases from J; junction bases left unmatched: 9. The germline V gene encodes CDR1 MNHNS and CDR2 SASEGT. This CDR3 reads CASSDGGTGVYEQFF. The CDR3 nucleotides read TGTGCCAGCAGTGACGGCGGGACAGGAGTTTATGAGCAGTTCTTC.

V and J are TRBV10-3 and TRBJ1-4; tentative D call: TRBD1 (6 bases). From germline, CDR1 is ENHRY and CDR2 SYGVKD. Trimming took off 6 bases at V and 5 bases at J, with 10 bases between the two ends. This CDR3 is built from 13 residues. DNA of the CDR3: TGTGCCATCAGGCCGGGACACAATGAAAAACTGTTTTTT. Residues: CAIRPGHNEKLFF.

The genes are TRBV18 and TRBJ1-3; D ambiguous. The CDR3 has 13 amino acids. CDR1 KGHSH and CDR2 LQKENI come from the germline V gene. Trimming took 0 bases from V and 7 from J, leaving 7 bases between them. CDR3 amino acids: CASSPPGGNTIYF. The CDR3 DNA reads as TGTGCCAGCTCACCACCGGGAGGGAACACCATATATTTT.

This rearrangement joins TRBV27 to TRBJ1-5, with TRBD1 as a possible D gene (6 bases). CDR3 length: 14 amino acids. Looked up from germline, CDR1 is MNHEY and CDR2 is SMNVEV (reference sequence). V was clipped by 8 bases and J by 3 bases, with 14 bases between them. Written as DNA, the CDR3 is TGTGCCAGCGGCCTTACAGGGTACAATCAGCCCCAGCATTTT. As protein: CASGLTGYNQPQHF.

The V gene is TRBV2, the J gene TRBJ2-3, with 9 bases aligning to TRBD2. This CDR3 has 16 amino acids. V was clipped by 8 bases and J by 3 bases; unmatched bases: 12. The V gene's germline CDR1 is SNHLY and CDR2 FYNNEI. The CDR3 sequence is CASGGVSGSLTDTQYF. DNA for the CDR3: TGTGCCAGCGGAGGAGTTAGCGGGAGTTTGACAGATACGCAGTATTTT.

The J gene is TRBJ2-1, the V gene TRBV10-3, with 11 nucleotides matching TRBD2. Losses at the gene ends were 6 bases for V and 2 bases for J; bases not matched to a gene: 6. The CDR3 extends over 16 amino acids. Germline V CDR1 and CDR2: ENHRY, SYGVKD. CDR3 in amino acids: CAIRGGTSGAYNEQFF. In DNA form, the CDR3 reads TGTGCCATCAGGGGAGGGACTAGCGGTGCCTACAATGAGCAGTTCTTC.

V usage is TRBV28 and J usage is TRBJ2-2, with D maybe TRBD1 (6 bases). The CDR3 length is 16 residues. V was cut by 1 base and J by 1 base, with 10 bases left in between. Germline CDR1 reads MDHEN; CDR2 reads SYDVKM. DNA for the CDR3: TGTGCCAGCAGTTTATTTTCCAGGGGGAACACCGGGGAGCTGTTTTTT. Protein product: CASSLFSRGNTGELFF.